Each of the 4 T cell receptor beta chains below was sequenced from the same sample in a study of CD8 T cells in Susac syndrome. Reverse transcription of roughly 0.45 to 1 ug RNA used random hexamers. From the immunoSEQ multiplex PCR reads, TCRdb called clonotypes with MiXCR, one entry per CDR3 protein. The sample consists of around 230,000 distinct CDR3 sequences, about 96% of them appearing once. The specimen was CD4+ T cells from PBMCs. These receptors were taken from a human donor with Susac syndrome.

The chain employs TRBV20-1 and TRBJ2-5, with no clear D. Per germline, CDR1 DFQATT and CDR2 SNEGSKA (reference sequence). The CDR3 spans 13 residues. Trimming stripped 3 bases from V and 1 base from J, with 9 bases between. In DNA, the CDR3 is TGCAGTGCTAGTCGTGAGTTCCAAGAGACCCAGTACTTC. It translates to CSASREFQETQYF.

V gene TRBV12-5 combines with J gene TRBJ1-2; the D is unclear. Between the trimmed V and J ends, which lost 0 bases and 7 bases, there was a span of 15 bases. Germline CDR1 is LGHNT and CDR2 is FRNRAP. The CDR3 runs to 15 residues. As DNA, the CDR3 is TGTGCTAGTGGTTTGGTAGGCATGGATTCGGGTGGCTACACCTTC. Translating gives CASGLVGMDSGGYTF.

V is TRBV6-5 and J is TRBJ2-3; 10 bases fit TRBD1. The germline CDR1 and CDR2 sequences are MNHEY and SVGAGI. Germline trimming cut 6 bases from V and 4 bases from J; bases unmatched to any gene: 7. This CDR3 spans 15 amino acids. CDR3 coding DNA: TGTGCCAGCAGGACCGGGACAGGGGACCCAGATACGCAGTATTTT. Translation gives CASRTGTGDPDTQYF.

V is TRBV27 and J is TRBJ2-7; 8 bases align to TRBD2. The ends lost 2 bases at V and 4 bases at J; junction bases unmatched: 22. The CDR3 sequence is 20 residues long. Looked up from germline, CDR1 is MNHEY and CDR2 is SMNVEV (reference sequence). The CDR3 spells CASSLAGGTGSHMGLYEQYF. CDR3 bases: TGTGCCAGCAGTTTAGCGGGAGGAACGGGCAGTCATATGGGTTTATACGAGCAGTACTTC.